This entry concerns a single TCR beta chain. MiXCR, run by TCRdb on the 5' RACE reads, gives a single entry per CDR3 protein. Here the sample spans roughly 100,000 distinct CDR3 sequences, 24% being singletons. The sample comes from a study of CD8 T cells in ankylosing spondylitis. CDR1 MDHEN and CDR2 SYDVKM come from the germline V gene. The length of the CDR3 is 15 residues. Trimming removed 4 bases at V and 1 base at J, with 14 bases between. The TCR was taken from a male donor with ankylosing spondylitis. The chain joins TRBV28 to TRBJ2-7, with no clear D. The material sequenced was synovial fluid, either unsorted or a sorted T cell fraction (not recorded which). The CDR3, as DNA: TGTGCCAGCAGTTCCCAGTCGACATGGTCCTACGAGCAGTACTTC. Amino acids: CASSSQSTWSYEQYF.